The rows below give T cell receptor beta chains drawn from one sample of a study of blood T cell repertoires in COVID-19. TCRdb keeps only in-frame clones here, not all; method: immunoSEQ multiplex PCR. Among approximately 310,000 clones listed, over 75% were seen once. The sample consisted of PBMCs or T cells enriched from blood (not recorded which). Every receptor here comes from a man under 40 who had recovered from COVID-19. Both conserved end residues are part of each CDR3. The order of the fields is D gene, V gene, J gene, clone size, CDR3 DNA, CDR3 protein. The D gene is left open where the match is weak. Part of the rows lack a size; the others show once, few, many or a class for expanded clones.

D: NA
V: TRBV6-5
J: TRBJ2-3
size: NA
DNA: TGTGCCAGCAGTACCCGGACATACAACACAGATACGCAGTATTTT
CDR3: CASSTRTYNTDTQYF

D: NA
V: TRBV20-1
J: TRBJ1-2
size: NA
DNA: TGCAGTGCTAGCTCGCTTCTACACACCTTC
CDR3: CSASSLLHTF

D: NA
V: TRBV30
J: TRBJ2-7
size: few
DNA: TGTGCCTGGAGTTCAGTTTCCTACGAGCAGTACTTC
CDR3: CAWSSVSYEQYF

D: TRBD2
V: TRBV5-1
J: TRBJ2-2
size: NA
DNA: TGCGCCAGCAGCTTTGGGCTAGCGGGAAACACCGGGGAGCTGTTTTTT
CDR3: CASSFGLAGNTGELFF

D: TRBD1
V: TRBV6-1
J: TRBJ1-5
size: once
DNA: TGTGCCAGCAGTGAAGGAGTGGACAGGGGGAGGGATCAGCCCCAGCATTTT
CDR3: CASSEGVDRGRDQPQHF

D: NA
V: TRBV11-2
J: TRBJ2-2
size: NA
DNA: TGTGCCAGCAGCTTACTCACCGGGGAGCTGTTTTTT
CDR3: CASSLLTGELFF

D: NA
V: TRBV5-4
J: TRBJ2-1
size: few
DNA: TGTGCCAGCAGCTTTGGAGGGGCCGATGAGCAGTTCTTC
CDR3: CASSFGGADEQFF

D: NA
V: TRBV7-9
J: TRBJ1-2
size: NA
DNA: TGTGCCAGCAGCTTAAGCACCTCTAACTATGGCTACACCTTC
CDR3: CASSLSTSNYGYTF

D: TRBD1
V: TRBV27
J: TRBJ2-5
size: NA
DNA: TGTGCCAGCAGTTTGATCAGGGGGCTGGAGACCCAGTACTTC
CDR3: CASSLIRGLETQYF

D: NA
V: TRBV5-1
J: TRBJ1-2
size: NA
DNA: TGCGCCAGCAGCCTTGAAATCGGGGGGCAGTACTATGGCTACACCTTC
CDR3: CASSLEIGGQYYGYTF

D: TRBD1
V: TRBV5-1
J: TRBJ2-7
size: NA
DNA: TGCGCCAGCAGCCAACAGGGGGCTCACTACGAGCAGTACTTC
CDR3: CASSQQGAHYEQYF

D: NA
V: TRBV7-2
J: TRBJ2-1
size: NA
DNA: TGTGCCAGCAGCGGCCAGGGCCAGGGTAGGGTCGGGCAGTTCTTC
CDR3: CASSGQGQGRVGQFF

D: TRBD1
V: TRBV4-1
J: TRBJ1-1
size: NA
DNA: TGCGCCAGCAGCCACGGCAGACAGGGTAGCACTGAAGCTTTCTTT
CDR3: CASSHGRQGSTEAFF

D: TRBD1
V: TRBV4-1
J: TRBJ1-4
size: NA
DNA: TGCGCCAGCAGCCAAGATCCCCGGGACAGGGGTTACACTAATGAAAAACTGTTTTTT
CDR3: CASSQDPRDRGYTNEKLFF

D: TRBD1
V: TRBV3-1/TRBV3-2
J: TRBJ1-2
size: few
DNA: TGTGCCAGCAGCCCCGGGACAGGGGTCATTCTCTATGGCTACACCTTC
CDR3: CASSPGTGVILYGYTF

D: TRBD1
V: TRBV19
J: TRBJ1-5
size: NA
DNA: TGTGCCAGTAGTGTCGGGACAGGGATTGTGAAGCCCCAGCATTTT
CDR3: CASSVGTGIVKPQHF

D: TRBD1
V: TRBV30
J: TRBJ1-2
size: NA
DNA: TGTGCCTGGAGACGGGACAGGGCCATGAGCGGTGGCTACACCTTC
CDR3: CAWRRDRAMSGGYTF

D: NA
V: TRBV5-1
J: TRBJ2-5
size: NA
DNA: TGCGCCAGCAGGCTCCAGGTCACAAACCAAGAGACCCAGTACTTC
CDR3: CASRLQVTNQETQYF

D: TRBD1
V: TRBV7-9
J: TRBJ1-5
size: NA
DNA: TGTGCCAGCAGCTCCGGACAGGTGAATCAGCCCCAGCATTTT
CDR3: CASSSGQVNQPQHF

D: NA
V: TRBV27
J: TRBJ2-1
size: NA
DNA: TGTGCCAGCACTCAAAACAGGGCGGTTTCCTACAATGAGCAGTTCTTC
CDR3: CASTQNRAVSYNEQFF

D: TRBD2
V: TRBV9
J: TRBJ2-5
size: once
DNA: TGTGCCAGCAGCGTATTTGGACTAGGGGAAGAGACCCAGTACTTC
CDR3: CASSVFGLGEETQYF

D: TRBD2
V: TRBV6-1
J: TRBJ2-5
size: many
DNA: TGTGCCAGCAGTGAACTAGCGGGGGGGCAAGAGACCCAGTACTTC
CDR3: CASSELAGGQETQYF

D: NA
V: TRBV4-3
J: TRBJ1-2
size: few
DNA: TGCGCCAGCAGCCAAGAACGCGGGGATGGCTACACCTTC
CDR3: CASSQERGDGYTF

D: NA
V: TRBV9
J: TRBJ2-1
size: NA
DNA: TGTGCCAGCAGGGCCACCTCCATGGATGAGCAGTTCTTC
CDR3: CASRATSMDEQFF

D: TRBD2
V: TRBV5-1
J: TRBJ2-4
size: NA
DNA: TGCGCCAGCAGCTTGTTGGCGGGGGACGATCGCCTTAGGGCCAAAAACATTCAGTACTTC
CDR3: CASSLLAGDDRLRAKNIQYF

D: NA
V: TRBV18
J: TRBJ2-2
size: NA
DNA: TGTGCCAGCTCGGCCGGGCAGGGGACGACCGGGGAGCTGTTTTTT
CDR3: CASSAGQGTTGELFF

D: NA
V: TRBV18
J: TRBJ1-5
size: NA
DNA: TGTGCCAGCTCACTCCGGACTGGCAGAGACAATCAGCCCCAGCATTTT
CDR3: CASSLRTGRDNQPQHF

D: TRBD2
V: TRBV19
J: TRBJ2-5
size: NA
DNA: TGTGCCAGTAGTATCCAGACTAGCGGGGGCGGAGAGACCCAGTACTTC
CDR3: CASSIQTSGGGETQYF

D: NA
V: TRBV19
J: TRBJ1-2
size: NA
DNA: TGTGCCAGTAGTCCCGAGGGGCGGGGCGGGATCGCCTTC
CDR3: CASSPEGRGGIAF

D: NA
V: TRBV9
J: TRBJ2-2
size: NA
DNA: TGTGCCAGCACCCGACAGAACACCGGGGAGCTGTTTTTT
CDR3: CASTRQNTGELFF

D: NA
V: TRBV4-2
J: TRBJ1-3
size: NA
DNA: TGTGCCAGCAGCCAACAGGGGGGAAACACCATATATTTT
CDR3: CASSQQGGNTIYF

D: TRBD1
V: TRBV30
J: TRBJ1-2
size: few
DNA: TGTGCCTGGACAGGGGGCGGAGGCTACACCTTC
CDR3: CAWTGGGGYTF

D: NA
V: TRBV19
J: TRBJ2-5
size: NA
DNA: TGTGCCAGTAGACGACAAAACCAAGAGACCCAGTACTTC
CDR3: CASRRQNQETQYF

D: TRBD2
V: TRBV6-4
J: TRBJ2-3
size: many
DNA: TGTGCCAGCAGTGAGCGGGGGGGCACAGATACGCAGTATTTT
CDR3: CASSERGGTDTQYF

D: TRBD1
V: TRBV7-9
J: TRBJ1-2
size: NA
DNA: TGTGCCAGCAGCTTTGATCTGACAGGGAACTATGGCTACACCTTC
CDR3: CASSFDLTGNYGYTF

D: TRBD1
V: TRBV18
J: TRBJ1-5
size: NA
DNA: TGTGCCAGCTCACCGACAGGGGGCTTCGATCAGCCCCAGCATTTT
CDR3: CASSPTGGFDQPQHF

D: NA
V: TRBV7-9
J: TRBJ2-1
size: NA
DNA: TGTGCCAGCAGCTCAGCTGGGGGCTTCCACAATGAGCAGTTCTTC
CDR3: CASSSAGGFHNEQFF

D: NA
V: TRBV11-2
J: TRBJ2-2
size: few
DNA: TGTGCCAGCAGCTTAGCTCACACCGGGGAGCTGTTTTTT
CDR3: CASSLAHTGELFF

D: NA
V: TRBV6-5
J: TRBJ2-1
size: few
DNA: TGTGCCAGCAGTCAGGGTCGGGTGACCGAGCAGTTCTTC
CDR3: CASSQGRVTEQFF

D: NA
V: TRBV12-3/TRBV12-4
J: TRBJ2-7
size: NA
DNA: TGTGCCAGCAGTCTCCGGGTAGGCTACGAGCAGTACTTC
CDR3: CASSLRVGYEQYF

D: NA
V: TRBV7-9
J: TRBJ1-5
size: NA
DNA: TGTGCCAGCAGCTTCGGTAGGGGGAGAACCGATCAGCCCCAGCATTTT
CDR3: CASSFGRGRTDQPQHF

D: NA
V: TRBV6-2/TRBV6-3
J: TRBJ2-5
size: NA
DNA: TGTGCCAGCAGTGACAAACAGGGATTGGTTCAAGAGACCCAGTACTTC
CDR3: CASSDKQGLVQETQYF

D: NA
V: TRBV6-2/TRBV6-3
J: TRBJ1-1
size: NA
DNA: TGTGCCAGCAGTTACCAGGGGTGGATGACTGAAGCTTTCTTT
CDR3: CASSYQGWMTEAFF

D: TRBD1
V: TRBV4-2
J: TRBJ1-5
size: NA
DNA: TGTGCCAGCAGCCTGGGGGGTGCAGGGGGCGGTGATCAGCCCCAGCATTTT
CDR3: CASSLGGAGGGDQPQHF

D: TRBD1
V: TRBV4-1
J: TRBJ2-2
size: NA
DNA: TGCGCCAGCAGCAGATTGGGACAGGGTAGCACCGGGGAGCTGTTTTTT
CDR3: CASSRLGQGSTGELFF

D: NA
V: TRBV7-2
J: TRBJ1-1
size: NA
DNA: TGTGCCAGCAGCCTATCGCGGAGGGCTTTCTTT
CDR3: CASSLSRRAFF